This T cell receptor (beta chain) was retrieved from a study of graft-versus-host responses after intestinal transplantation. Profiling relied on immunoSEQ multiplex PCR, and the TCRdb table lists in-frame clones only, not all of them. The table records 20,000 to 25,000 clones, 40% of them present only once. Per the germline V gene, CDR1 is WSHSY and CDR2 is SAAADI. V was pared by 5 bases and J by 8 bases, with 7 bases of the junction left unmatched. This CDR3 contains 14 residues. The TCR originated in a human patient who received an intestinal transplant. The material sequenced was alloreactive CD4+ T cells from a mixed lymphocyte reaction culture, taken before intestinal transplant. The subset here: CFSE-low proliferating T cells sorted from approximately 6-day pre-transplant mixed lymphocyte reaction (GvH or HvG direction). The chain links TRBV10-2 to TRBJ1-5, with TRBD1 matching over 9 bases. Here the CDR3 reads CASSKTGGWEPQHF. As DNA, the CDR3 is TGCGCCAGCAGTAAAACAGGGGGCTGGGAGCCCCAGCATTTT.